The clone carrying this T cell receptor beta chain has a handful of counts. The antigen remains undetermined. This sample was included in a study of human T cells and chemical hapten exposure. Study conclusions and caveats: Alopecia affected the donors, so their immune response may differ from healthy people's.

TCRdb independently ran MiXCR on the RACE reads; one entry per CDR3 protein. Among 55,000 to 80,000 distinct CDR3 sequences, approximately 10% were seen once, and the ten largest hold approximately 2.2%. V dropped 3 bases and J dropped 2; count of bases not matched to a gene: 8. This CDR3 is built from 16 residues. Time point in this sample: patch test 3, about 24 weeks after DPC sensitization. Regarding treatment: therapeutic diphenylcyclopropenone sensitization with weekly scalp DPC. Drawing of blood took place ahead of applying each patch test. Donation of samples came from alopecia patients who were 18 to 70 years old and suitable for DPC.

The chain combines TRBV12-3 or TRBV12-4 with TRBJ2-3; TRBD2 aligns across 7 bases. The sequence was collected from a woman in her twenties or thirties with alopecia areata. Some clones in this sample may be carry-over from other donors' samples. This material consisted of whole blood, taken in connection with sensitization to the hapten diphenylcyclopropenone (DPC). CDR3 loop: CASSFSRLAVTDTQYF. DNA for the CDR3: TGTGCCAGCAGTTTTAGTCGCCTAGCGGTCACAGATACGCAGTATTTT.